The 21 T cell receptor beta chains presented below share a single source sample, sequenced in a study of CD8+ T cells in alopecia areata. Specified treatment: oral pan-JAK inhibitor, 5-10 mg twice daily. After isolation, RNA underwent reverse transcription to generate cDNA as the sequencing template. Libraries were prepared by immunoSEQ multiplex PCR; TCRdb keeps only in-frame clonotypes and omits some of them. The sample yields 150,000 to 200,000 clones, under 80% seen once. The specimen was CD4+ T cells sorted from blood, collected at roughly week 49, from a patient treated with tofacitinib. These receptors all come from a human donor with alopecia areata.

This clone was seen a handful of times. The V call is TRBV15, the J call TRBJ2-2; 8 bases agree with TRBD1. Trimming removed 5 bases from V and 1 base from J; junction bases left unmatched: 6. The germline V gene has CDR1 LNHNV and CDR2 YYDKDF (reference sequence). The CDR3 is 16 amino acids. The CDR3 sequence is CATSASRGQNTGELFF. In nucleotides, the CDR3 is TGTGCCACCAGCGCTAGCAGGGGGCAGAACACCGGGGAGCTGTTTTTT.

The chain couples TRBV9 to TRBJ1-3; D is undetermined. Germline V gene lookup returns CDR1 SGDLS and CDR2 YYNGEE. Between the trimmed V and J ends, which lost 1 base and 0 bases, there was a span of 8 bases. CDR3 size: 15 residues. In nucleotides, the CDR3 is TGTGCCAGCAGCGTAACAGAGAGCTCTGGAAACACCATATATTTT. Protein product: CASSVTESSGNTIYF. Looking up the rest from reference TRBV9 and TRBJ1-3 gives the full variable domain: DSGVTQTPKHLITATGQRVTLRCSPRSGDLSVYWYQQSLDQGLQFLIQYYNGEERAKGNILERFSAQQFPDLHSELNLSSLELGDSALYFCASSVTESSGNTIYFGEGSWLTVV.

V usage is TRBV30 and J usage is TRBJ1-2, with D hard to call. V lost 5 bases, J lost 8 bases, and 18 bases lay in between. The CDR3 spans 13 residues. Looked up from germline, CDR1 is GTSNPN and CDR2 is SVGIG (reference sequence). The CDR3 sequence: CAWATANLHGYTF. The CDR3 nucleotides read TGTGCCTGGGCCACAGCAAATCTGCACGGCTACACCTTC. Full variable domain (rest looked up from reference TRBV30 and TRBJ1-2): SQTIHQWPATLVQPVGSPLSLECTVEGTSNPNLYWYRQAAGRGLQLLFYSVGIGQISSEVPQNLSASRPQDRQFILSSKKLLLSDSGFYLCAWATANLHGYTFGSGTRLTVV.

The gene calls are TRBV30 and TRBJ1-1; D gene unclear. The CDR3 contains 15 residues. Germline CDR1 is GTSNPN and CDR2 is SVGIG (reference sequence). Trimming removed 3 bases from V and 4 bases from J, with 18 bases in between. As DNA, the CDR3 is TGTGCCTGGAGCCGGATGATGGGTTCGACCACTGAAGCTTTCTTT. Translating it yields CAWSRMMGSTTEAFF.

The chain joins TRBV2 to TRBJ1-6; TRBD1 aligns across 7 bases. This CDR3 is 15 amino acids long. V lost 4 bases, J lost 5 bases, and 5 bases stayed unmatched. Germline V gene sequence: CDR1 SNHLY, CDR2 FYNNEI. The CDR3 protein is CASSAGTADNSPLHF. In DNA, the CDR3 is TGTGCCAGCAGTGCGGGGACAGCCGATAATTCACCCCTCCACTTT.

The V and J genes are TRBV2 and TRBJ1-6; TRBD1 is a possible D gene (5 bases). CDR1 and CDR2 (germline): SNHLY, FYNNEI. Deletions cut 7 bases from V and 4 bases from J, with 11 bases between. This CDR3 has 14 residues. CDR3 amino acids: CASNLWGYNSPLHF. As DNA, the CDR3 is TGTGCCAGCAACCTTTGGGGGTATAATTCACCCCTCCACTTT.

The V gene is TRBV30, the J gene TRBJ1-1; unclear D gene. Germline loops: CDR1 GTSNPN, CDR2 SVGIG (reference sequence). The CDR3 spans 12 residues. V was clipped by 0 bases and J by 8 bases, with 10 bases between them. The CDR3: CAWSVREFEAFF. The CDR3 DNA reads TGTGCCTGGAGTGTTCGGGAGTTCGAAGCTTTCTTT.

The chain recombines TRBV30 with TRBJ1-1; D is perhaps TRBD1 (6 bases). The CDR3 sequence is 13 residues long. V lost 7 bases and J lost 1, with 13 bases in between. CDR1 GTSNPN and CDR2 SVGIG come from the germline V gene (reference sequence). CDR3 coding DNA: TGTGCCTCCCAGGGGTTAGGGAACACTGAAGCTTTCTTT. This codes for CASQGLGNTEAFF.

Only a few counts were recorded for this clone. The CDR3 spells CASSLNYEQYF. The CDR3 DNA reads as TGTGCCAGCAGCTTAAACTACGAGCAGTACTTC. The chain has TRBV13 and TRBJ2-7, with no clear D. The V and J ends lost 2 bases and 3 bases respectively, with 2 bases between them. CDR1 PRHDT and CDR2 FYEKMQ come from the germline V gene (reference sequence). The CDR3 extends over 11 amino acids.

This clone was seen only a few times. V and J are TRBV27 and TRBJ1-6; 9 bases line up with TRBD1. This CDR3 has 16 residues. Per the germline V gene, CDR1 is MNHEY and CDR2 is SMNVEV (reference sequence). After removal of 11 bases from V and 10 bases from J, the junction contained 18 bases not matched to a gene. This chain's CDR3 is CAAAGTGSLSTSPLHF. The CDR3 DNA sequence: TGTGCCGCAGCCGGGACAGGGTCCCTTAGTACCTCACCCCTCCACTTT.

The CDR3 region is CATSRENNEQFF. CDR3 nucleotide sequence: TGTGCCACCAGCAGGGAGAACAATGAGCAGTTCTTC. The chain carries TRBV15 and TRBJ2-1; D gene uncertain. The CDR3 spans 12 residues. Germline-derived CDR1 and CDR2 are LNHNV and YYDKDF (reference sequence). V was pared by 3 bases and J by 5 bases, with 5 bases between.

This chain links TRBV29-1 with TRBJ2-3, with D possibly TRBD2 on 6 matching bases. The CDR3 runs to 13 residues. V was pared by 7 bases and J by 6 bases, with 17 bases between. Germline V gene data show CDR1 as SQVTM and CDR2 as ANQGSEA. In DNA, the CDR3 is TGCAGCGGATACCATTCAGGGAGGGATACGCAGTATTTT. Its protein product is CSGYHSGRDTQYF.

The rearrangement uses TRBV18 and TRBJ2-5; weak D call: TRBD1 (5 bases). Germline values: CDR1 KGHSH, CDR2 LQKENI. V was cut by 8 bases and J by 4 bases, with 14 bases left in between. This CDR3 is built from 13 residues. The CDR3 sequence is CASRAGLGETQYF. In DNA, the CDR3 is TGTGCCAGCCGCGCAGGGTTGGGAGAGACCCAGTACTTC.

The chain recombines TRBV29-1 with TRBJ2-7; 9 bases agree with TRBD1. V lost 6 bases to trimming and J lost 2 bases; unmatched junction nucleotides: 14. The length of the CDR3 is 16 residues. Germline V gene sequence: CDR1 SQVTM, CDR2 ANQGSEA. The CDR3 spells CSVTAAGTGITYEQYF. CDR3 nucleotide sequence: TGCAGCGTGACAGCCGCAGGGACAGGGATTACCTACGAGCAGTACTTC.

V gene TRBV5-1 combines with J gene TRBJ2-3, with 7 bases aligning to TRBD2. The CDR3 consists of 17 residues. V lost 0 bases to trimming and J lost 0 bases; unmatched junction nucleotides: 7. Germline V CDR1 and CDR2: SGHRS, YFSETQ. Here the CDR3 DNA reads TGCGCCAGCAGCTTGGTCCCTACAGCGGGGAGCACAGATACGCAGTATTTT. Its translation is CASSLVPTAGSTDTQYF.

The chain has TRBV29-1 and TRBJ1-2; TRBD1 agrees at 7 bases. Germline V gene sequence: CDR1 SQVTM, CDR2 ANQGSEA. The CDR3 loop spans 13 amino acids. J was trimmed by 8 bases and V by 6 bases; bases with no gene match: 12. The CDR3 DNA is TGCAGCGTCTGGTATCAGGGGGAGCAAGGCTACACCTTC. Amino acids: CSVWYQGEQGYTF. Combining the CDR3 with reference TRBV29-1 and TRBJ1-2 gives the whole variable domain SAVISQKPSRDICQRGTSLTIQCQVDSQVTMMFWYRQQPGQSLTLIATANQGSEATYESGFVIDKFPISRPNLTFSTLTVSNMSPEDSSIYLCSVWYQGEQGYTFGSGTRLTVV.

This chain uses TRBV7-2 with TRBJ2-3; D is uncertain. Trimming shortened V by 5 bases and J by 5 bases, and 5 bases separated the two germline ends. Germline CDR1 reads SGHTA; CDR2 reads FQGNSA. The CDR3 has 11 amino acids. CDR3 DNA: TGTGCCAGCAGCACCAGAGATACGCAGTATTTT. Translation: CASSTRDTQYF.

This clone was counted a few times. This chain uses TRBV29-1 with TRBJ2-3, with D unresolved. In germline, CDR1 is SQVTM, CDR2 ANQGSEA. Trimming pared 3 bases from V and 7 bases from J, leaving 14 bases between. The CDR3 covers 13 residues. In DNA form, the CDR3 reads TGCAGCGTTGATTCTGGCTCTCTGAATACGCAGTATTTT. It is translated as CSVDSGSLNTQYF.

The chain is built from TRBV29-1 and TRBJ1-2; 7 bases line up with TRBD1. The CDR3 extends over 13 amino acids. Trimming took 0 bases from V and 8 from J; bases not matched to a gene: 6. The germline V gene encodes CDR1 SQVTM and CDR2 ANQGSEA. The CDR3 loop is CSVEDPQGDGYTF. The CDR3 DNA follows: TGCAGCGTTGAAGATCCTCAGGGGGACGGCTACACCTTC. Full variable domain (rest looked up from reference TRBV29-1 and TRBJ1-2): SAVISQKPSRDICQRGTSLTIQCQVDSQVTMMFWYRQQPGQSLTLIATANQGSEATYESGFVIDKFPISRPNLTFSTLTVSNMSPEDSSIYLCSVEDPQGDGYTFGSGTRLTVV.

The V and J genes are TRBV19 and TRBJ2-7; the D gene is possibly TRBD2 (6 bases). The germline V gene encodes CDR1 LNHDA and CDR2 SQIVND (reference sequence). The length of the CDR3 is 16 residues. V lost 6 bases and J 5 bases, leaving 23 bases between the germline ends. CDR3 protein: CASSWVSGLLRDEQYF. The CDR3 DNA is TGTGCCAGTAGCTGGGTAAGCGGGCTCCTCAGGGACGAGCAGTACTTC.

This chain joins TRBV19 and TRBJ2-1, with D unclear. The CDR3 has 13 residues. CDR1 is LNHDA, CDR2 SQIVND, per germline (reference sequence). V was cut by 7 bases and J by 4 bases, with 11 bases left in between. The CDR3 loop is CASTTTRYNEQFF. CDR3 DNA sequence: TGTGCCAGTACTACCACTCGGTACAATGAGCAGTTCTTC.